This TCR beta chain stems from a study of PD-1 blockade in classical Hodgkin lymphoma. Whole-study findings and limits: Reports described newly diagnosed patients as having lower baseline TCR diversity than healthy donors.

J lost 1 base, V lost 0 bases, and 8 bases had no gene match. The CDR3 consists of 18 residues. Looked up from germline, CDR1 is SGHNT and CDR2 is YYREEE (reference sequence). Assay used: immunoSEQ multiplex PCR; TCRdb lists only in-frame clones, some missing. The repertoire has tens of thousands of clones, approximately 90% of them found once; the top ten carry approximately 3.8%. As for this clone: Its antigen is as yet unknown.

The time point is: newly diagnosed, previously untreated cHL patient sample. The gene calls are TRBV5-4 and TRBJ2-4; the match to TRBD1 covers 9 bases. The sample was peripheral blood mononuclear cells (PBMCs). The sequence was collected from a human donor with classical Hodgkin lymphoma. For the CDR3, the DNA is TGTGCCAGCAGCTTGGAACGGGGGACAGGGAGGGCCAAAAACATTCAGTACTTC. Residues: CASSLERGTGRAKNIQYF. Drawing the rest from reference TRBV5-4 and TRBJ2-4, the complete variable domain is ETGVTQSPTHLIKTRGQQVTLRCSSQSGHNTVSWYQQALGQGPQFIFQYYREEENGRGNFPPRFSGLQFPNYSSELNVNALELDDSALYLCASSLERGTGRAKNIQYFGAGTRLSVL.